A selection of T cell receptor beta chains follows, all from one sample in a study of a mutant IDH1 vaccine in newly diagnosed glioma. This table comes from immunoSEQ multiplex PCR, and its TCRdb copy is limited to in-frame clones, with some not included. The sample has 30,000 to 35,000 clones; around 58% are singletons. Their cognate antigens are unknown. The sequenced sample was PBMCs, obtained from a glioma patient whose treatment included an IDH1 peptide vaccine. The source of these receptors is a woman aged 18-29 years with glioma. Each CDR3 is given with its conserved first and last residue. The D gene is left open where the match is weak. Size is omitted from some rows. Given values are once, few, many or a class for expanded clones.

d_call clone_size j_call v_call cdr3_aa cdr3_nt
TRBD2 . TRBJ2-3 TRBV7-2 CASSGFDGLVFGDTQYF TGTGCCAGCAGCGGCTTCGACGGACTAGTTTTTGGGGATACGCAGTATTTT
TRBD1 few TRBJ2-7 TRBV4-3 CASSHQPLGQGAYEQYF TGCGCCAGCAGCCACCAACCACTGGGACAGGGGGCGTACGAGCAGTACTTC
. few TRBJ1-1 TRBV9 CASSVEGQNTEAFF TGTGCCAGCAGCGTAGAGGGCCAGAACACTGAAGCTTTCTTT
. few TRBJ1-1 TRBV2 CASSNRDVNTEAFF TGTGCCAGCAGCAACCGGGATGTGAACACTGAAGCTTTCTTT
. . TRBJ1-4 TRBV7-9 CASGPGAGLNEKLFF TGTGCCAGCGGGCCCGGGGCCGGTCTTAATGAAAAACTGTTTTTT
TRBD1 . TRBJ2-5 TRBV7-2 CASSLVGQGRETQYF TGTGCCAGCAGCTTAGTCGGACAGGGTCGGGAGACCCAGTACTTC
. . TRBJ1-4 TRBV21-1 CASSTFESTTNEKLFF TGTGCCAGCAGCACTTTTGAGTCCACAACTAATGAAAAACTGTTTTTT
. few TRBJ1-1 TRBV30 CASRTANTEAFF TGTGCCTCTCGAACTGCGAACACTGAAGCTTTCTTT
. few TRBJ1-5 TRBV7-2 CASSLGLGRPQHF TGTGCCAGCAGCTTAGGGCTGGGGAGGCCCCAGCATTTT
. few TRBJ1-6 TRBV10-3 CAIKKTTNYNSPLHF TGTGCCATCAAAAAGACCACTAACTATAATTCACCCCTCCACTTT
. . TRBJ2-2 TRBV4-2 CASSQERVWTGELFF TGTGCCAGCAGCCAAGAAAGGGTTTGGACCGGGGAGCTGTTTTTT
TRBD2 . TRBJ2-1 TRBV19 CASSIGGLAANEQFF TGTGCCAGTAGTATAGGGGGACTAGCGGCCAATGAGCAGTTCTTC
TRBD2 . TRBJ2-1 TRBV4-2 CASSRDPGGVEGLYNEQFF TGTGCCAGCAGCCGAGATCCGGGGGGGGTGGAGGGACTATACAATGAGCAGTTCTTC
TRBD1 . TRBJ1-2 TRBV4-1 CASSLKFGTEYSNYGYTF TGCGCCAGCAGCCTTAAATTTGGGACAGAATATTCTAACTATGGCTACACCTTC